Listed below are T cell receptor beta chains from one sample, sequenced in a study of cytomegalovirus exposure and HLA in healthy donors. Sequenced by immunoSEQ multiplex PCR; TCRdb stores in-frame clones only, minus some. The sample lists 160,000 or so clones, 70% to 90% seen once, with about 0.9% in the top ten. Sequenced material: PBMCs. The receptor set was obtained from a woman aged 25 to 39 in good health and CMV-seronegative. Both conserved end residues are trimmed from each CDR3. The order of the fields is V gene, J gene, CDR3 protein.

>TRBV19|TRBJ2-7
ASSIVGGTYEQY
>TRBV7-9|TRBJ1-5
ASSLVGGQPQH
>TRBV6-1|TRBJ2-1
ASNRAGNEQF
>TRBV7-2|TRBJ2-4
ASSLGQAQNIQY
>TRBV7-7|TRBJ2-5
ASSLGPRGGAFETQY
>TRBV29-1|TRBJ2-2
SVGSVKAGNTGELF
>TRBV19|TRBJ1-1
ASSIRQDNTEAF
>TRBV6-6|TRBJ1-6
ASSYVTPGSPLH
>TRBV27|TRBJ2-3
ASSISTGGTDTQY
>TRBV2|-
ASSREGTGGYEQY
>TRBV7-9|TRBJ2-3
ASSLGGLSDTQY
>TRBV7-6|TRBJ1-1
ASSVEGASHTEAF
>TRBV7-2|TRBJ2-3
ASSRRGTSTDTQY
>TRBV6-5|TRBJ1-1
ASSAGQTNTEAF
>TRBV27|TRBJ2-7
ASSSPGQVSYEQY
>TRBV30|TRBJ2-2
AWRGQGGNTGELF
>TRBV11-2|TRBJ2-7
ASSYRDRAEQY
>TRBV10-3|TRBJ2-7
AISQIAGGPYEQY
>TRBV18|TRBJ1-1
ASSLEDTEAF
>TRBV5-5|TRBJ2-1
ASSPRLAGDYNEQF
>TRBV5-1|TRBJ1-4
ASSFTRAGTNEKLF
>TRBV20-1|TRBJ2-1
SATLTDDQF
>TRBV15|TRBJ2-3
ATSRTTGGPTDTQY
>TRBV19|-
ASKGANRETYEQY